The 7 T cell receptor beta chains reported below all come from one sample, sequenced in a study of blood T cell repertoires in COVID-19. Profiling relied on immunoSEQ multiplex PCR, and the TCRdb table lists in-frame clones only, not all of them. This table has about 4,700 clones, around 79% appearing once. The sample comprised peripheral blood. The receptors come from a man in his 70s with active COVID-19.

This clone has just a few counts. The chain links TRBV5-5 to TRBJ1-5, with D possibly TRBD1 on 6 matching bases. V was cut by 2 bases and J by 0 bases, with 9 bases left in between. The CDR3 sequence is 15 residues long. Looked up from germline, CDR1 is SGHKS and CDR2 is YYEKEE (reference sequence). The CDR3: CASSLWTDSNQPQHF. CDR3 in DNA: TGTGCCAGCAGCTTATGGACAGATAGCAATCAGCCCCAGCATTTT.

The chain uses TRBV7-9 and TRBJ2-7; no clear D. V was cut by 7 bases and J by 6 bases, with 13 bases left in between. The CDR3 totals 12 residues. Germline CDR1 is SEHNR and CDR2 is FQNEAQ (reference sequence). CDR3: CASTLSSREQYF. The CDR3 DNA is TGTGCCAGCACCCTGAGTAGTCGCGAGCAGTACTTC.

The chain employs TRBV7-6 and TRBJ2-3; TRBD2 matches at 12 bases. The CDR3 sequence is 16 residues long. CDR1 is SGHVS, CDR2 FNYEAQ, per germline. V shed 5 bases and J 1 base; nucleotides not matched to a gene: 4. In DNA, the CDR3 is TGTGCCAGCAGCCAATGGACTAGCGGGGGCACAGATACGCAGTATTTT. Residues: CASSQWTSGGTDTQYF.

The chain couples TRBV5-1 to TRBJ1-3, with 9 positions matching TRBD1. Germline lookup yields CDR1 SGHRS and CDR2 YFSETQ. V shed 4 bases and J 6 bases; nucleotides not matched to a gene: 14. The CDR3 covers 17 residues. CDR3 DNA sequence: TGCGCCAGCAGCATCGGGTATACAGGGGGCTCTTTAAACACCATATATTTT. Amino acid sequence: CASSIGYTGGSLNTIYF.

Remarks on this clone: At one of its ends the junction is not consistent with the germline gene, which may arise from a read error. V gene TRBV5-1 combines with J gene TRBJ2-5, with D maybe TRBD2 (6 bases). The CDR3 loop spans 11 amino acids. Germline CDR1 is SGHRS and CDR2 is YFSETQ. CDR3 region: CASSSGETPYF. CDR3 coding DNA: TGCGCCAGCAGTTCGGGGGAGACCCCGTACTTC.

The chain has TRBV9 and TRBJ2-7, with a possible D match to TRBD1 (5 bases). The CDR3 sequence is 14 residues long. The ends were cut back, 3 bases at V and 0 bases at J, with 10 bases in the middle. The V gene's germline CDR1 is SGDLS and CDR2 YYNGEE. CDR3 amino acids: CASSGGLSSYEQYF. The CDR3, as DNA: TGTGCCAGCAGCGGGGGCCTAAGCTCCTACGAGCAGTACTTC.

The genes are TRBV3-1 (or the pseudogene TRBV3-2) and TRBJ1-3; the D gene is possibly TRBD1 (5 bases). Germline lookup yields CDR1 LGHDT and CDR2 YNNKEL (reference sequence). CDR3 length equals 17 residues. The V gene lost 4 bases and the J gene lost 0 bases, with 16 bases spanning the gap. This CDR3 is CASSPRGIPDSGNTIYF. The DNA of the CDR3 is TGTGCCAGCAGCCCCCGGGGGATACCAGACTCTGGAAACACCATATATTTT.